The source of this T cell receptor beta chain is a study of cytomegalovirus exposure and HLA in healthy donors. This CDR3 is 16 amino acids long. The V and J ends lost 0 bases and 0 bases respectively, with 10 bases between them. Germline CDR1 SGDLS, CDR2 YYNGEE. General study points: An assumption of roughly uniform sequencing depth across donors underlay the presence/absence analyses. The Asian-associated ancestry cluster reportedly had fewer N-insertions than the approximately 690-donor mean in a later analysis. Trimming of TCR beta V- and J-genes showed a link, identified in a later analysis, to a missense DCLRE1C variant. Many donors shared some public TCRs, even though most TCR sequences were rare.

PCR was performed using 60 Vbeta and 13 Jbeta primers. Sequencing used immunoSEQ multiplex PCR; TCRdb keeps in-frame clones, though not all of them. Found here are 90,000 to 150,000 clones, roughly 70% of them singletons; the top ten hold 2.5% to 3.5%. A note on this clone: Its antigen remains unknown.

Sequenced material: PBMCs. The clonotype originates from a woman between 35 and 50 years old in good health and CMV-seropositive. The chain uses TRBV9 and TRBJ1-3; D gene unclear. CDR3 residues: CASSVDQLSSGNTIYF. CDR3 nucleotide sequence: TGTGCCAGCAGCGTAGATCAGTTAAGCTCTGGAAACACCATATATTTT.